Each of the 21 T cell receptor beta chains below was sequenced from the same sample in a study of early T cells in non-severe SARS-CoV-2 infection. TCRdb re-called the 5' RACE reads through MiXCR, storing one row per CDR3 protein. This sample carries about 110,000 distinct CDR3 sequences, roughly 12% of them seen once, and the ten largest clones take 3.5% to 4%. This material consisted of whole blood, taken at baseline. Every receptor here comes from an adult who was a healthcare worker with PCR-confirmed SARS-CoV-2 infection or an uninfected control (not recorded which).

There are a few counts of this clonotype. The genes are TRBV19 and TRBJ2-3; D is unresolved. Germline loops: CDR1 LNHDA, CDR2 SQIVND (reference sequence). The CDR3 runs 12 residues. The V end was cut by 3 bases, the J end by 4 bases, with 5 bases between. The CDR3 DNA reads TGTGCCAGTAGTATCGTACCAGATACGCAGTATTTT. This sequence encodes CASSIVPDTQYF.

A few counts support this clonotype. The rearrangement links TRBV29-1 to TRBJ2-1; 7 bases are shared with TRBD2. This CDR3 is built from 14 residues. Germline trimming cut 7 bases from V and 8 bases from J; bases unmatched to any gene: 14. The germline V gene has CDR1 SQVTM and CDR2 ANQGSEA. The CDR3 reads CSGRQGGSGDEQFF. Written as DNA, the CDR3 is TGCAGCGGGAGGCAGGGCGGGAGTGGAGATGAGCAGTTCTTC.

This clonotype has more than one count but fewer than ten. This chain uses TRBV7-2 with TRBJ2-1; D is ambiguous. V dropped 4 bases and J dropped 3 bases, with 10 bases sitting between them. Germline CDR1 and CDR2: SGHTA and FQGNSA. CDR3 size: 14 residues. The CDR3 DNA follows: TGTGCCAGCAGCTCACCAAGTTTCTACAATGAGCAGTTCTTC. This translates into CASSSPSFYNEQFF.

This clonotype was observed a handful of times. CDR3 nucleotides: TGTGCCATCAGTGAGTGGACAGGACTAGCTTTCTTT. Amino acids: CAISEWTGLAFF. The V gene is TRBV10-3, the J gene TRBJ1-1, with TRBD1 matching over 7 bases. There are 12 residues in the CDR3. Unmatched junction bases numbered 3, after V lost 1 base and J lost 10 bases. Germline assignment: CDR1 ENHRY and CDR2 SYGVKD.

This clonotype was counted ten times or more. The CDR3 bases are TGTGCCAGCAGCCTGGGACAGGGCTTCAATCAGCCCCAGCATTTT. It specifies CASSLGQGFNQPQHF. V and J are TRBV13 and TRBJ1-5, with TRBD1 identical over 9 bases. The germline V gene has CDR1 PRHDT and CDR2 FYEKMQ (reference sequence). The CDR3 has 15 residues. V shed 5 bases, J shed 3 bases, and the junction held 5 bases outside the gene matches. Full variable domain (rest looked up from reference TRBV13 and TRBJ1-5): AAGVIQSPRHLIKEKRETATLKCYPIPRHDTVYWYQQGPGQDPQFLISFYEKMQSDKGSIPDRFSAQQFSDYHSELNMSSLELGDSALYFCASSLGQGFNQPQHFGDGTRLSIL.

Ten or more counts support this clonotype. The chain joins TRBV20-1 to TRBJ1-2; 7 bases fit TRBD1. The CDR3 has 18 amino acids. Germline CDR1 reads DFQATT; CDR2 reads SNEGSKA (reference sequence). V was clipped by 0 bases and J by 5 bases; unmatched bases: 18. This CDR3 is CSARDPRGSGQLSYGYTF. The CDR3 nucleotides are TGCAGTGCTAGAGATCCCCGGGGGTCGGGACAGCTGTCTTATGGCTACACCTTC.

This clonotype was picked up a small number of times. The chain joins TRBV5-1 to TRBJ2-3; D call uncertain. V was cut by 1 base and J by 4 bases, with 7 bases left in between. The CDR3 loop spans 13 amino acids. From germline, CDR1 is SGHRS and CDR2 YFSETQ. The CDR3 loop reads CASSLTGPDTQYF. The CDR3 DNA is TGCGCCAGCAGCTTGACTGGCCCAGATACGCAGTATTTT.

The chain is built from TRBV28 and TRBJ1-1; TRBD1 matches 7 bases. The CDR3 spans 16 residues. V was pared by 1 base and J by 5 bases, with 10 bases of the junction left unmatched. Germline V gives CDR1 MDHEN, CDR2 SYDVKM. The CDR3 DNA is TGTGCCAGCAGTTTATCGACAGGGACCCTAGAAACTGAAGCTTTCTTT. It yields the protein CASSLSTGTLETEAFF.

The table lists this clonotype with a few counts. CDR3 protein: CAWSSIGVETQYF. DNA of the CDR3: TGTGCCTGGAGTAGTATTGGGGTAGAGACCCAGTACTTC. The gene calls are TRBV30 and TRBJ2-5; D ambiguous. There are 13 residues in the CDR3. In germline, CDR1 is GTSNPN, CDR2 SVGIG (reference sequence). Deletions cut 2 bases from V and 4 bases from J, with 11 bases between.

This chain uses TRBV6-6 with TRBJ1-1, with 9 bases fitting TRBD1. Germline-derived CDR1 and CDR2 are MNHNY and SVGAGI (reference sequence). V was clipped by 7 bases and J by 3 bases; unmatched bases: 12. The CDR3 totals 16 residues. CDR3 residues: CASTRDQRTGDTEAFF. In nucleotides, the CDR3 is TGTGCCAGCACCCGAGATCAAAGGACAGGGGACACTGAAGCTTTCTTT.

This clonotype was seen ten or more times. V gene TRBV5-4 combines with J gene TRBJ1-2; 11 nucleotides agree with TRBD1. This CDR3 has 13 amino acids. CDR1 is SGHNT, CDR2 YYREEE, per germline (reference sequence). V shed 3 bases and J 6 bases; nucleotides not matched to a gene: 1. CDR3 sequence: CASSWGQGDGYTF. CDR3 nucleotide sequence: TGTGCCAGCAGCTGGGGACAGGGGGATGGCTACACCTTC.

In its sample, this clonotype was seen a few times. One end of the junction is discordant with germline, which a read error may explain. The rearrangement joins TRBV7-7 to TRBJ2-7, with D hard to call. The CDR3 totals 16 residues. Germline V gives CDR1 SSHAT, CDR2 FNYEAQ (reference sequence). The chain's CDR3 is CASSRTGPNSHYEQYF. In DNA form, the CDR3 reads TGTGCTAGCAGCCGGACCGGGCCTAACAGCCACTACGAGCAGTACTTC.

This clonotype was detected only a few times. This chain links TRBV28 with TRBJ2-2, with D unresolved. CDR1 and CDR2 (germline): MDHEN, SYDVKM. Trimming stripped 1 base from V and 4 bases from J, with 7 bases between. The CDR3 spans 14 residues. The CDR3 loop reads CASSLFSPTGELFF. The CDR3 DNA sequence: TGTGCCAGCAGTTTATTTTCACCCACCGGGGAGCTGTTTTTT.

J is TRBJ2-2 and V is TRBV5-1; 9 bases align to TRBD2. The CDR3 is 16 amino acids. CDR1 and CDR2 (germline): SGHRS, YFSETQ. The V and J ends lost 3 bases and 0 bases, in that order; junction bases with no gene match: 3. The CDR3 bases are TGCGCCAGCAGCTCCCTAGCGGGACCGAACACCGGGGAGCTGTTTTTT. It encodes CASSSLAGPNTGELFF.

Only a few counts were recorded for this clonotype. This sequence joins TRBV5-4 and TRBJ2-7, with D perhaps matching TRBD1 (5 bases). Deletions cut 2 bases from V and 0 bases from J, with 12 bases between. CDR1 is SGHNT and CDR2 is YYREEE in the germline V gene (reference sequence). The CDR3 runs to 15 residues. The CDR3 sequence is CASSFPRQSSYEQYF. The CDR3 DNA reads TGTGCCAGCAGCTTCCCCAGACAGTCCTCCTACGAGCAGTACTTC.

This clonotype was counted only a few times. V gene TRBV10-3 combines with J gene TRBJ2-5; D gene ambiguous. Trimming shortened V by 3 bases and J by 5 bases, and 13 bases separated the two germline ends. The CDR3 spans 14 residues. Germline-derived CDR1 and CDR2 are ENHRY and SYGVKD. Here the CDR3 reads CAISERSGAETQYF. The CDR3 bases are TGTGCCATCAGTGAAAGGTCGGGTGCGGAGACCCAGTACTTC.

CDR3 amino acids: CSAGMGVGTQYF. CDR3 bases: TGCAGTGCTGGCATGGGAGTAGGGACCCAGTACTTC. The genes are TRBV20-1 and TRBJ2-5; tentative D call: TRBD2 (5 bases). The CDR3 length is 12 residues. Trimming pared 5 bases from V and 7 bases from J, leaving 14 bases between. Germline assignment: CDR1 DFQATT and CDR2 SNEGSKA (reference sequence).

This clonotype was counted once. The junction departs from germline at one end; a sequencing error may be responsible. CDR3 region: CSARLAGAQYNVQFF. The DNA of the CDR3 is TGCAGTGCTAGACTAGCGGGGGCGCAATACAATGTGCAGTTCTTC. The chain recombines TRBV20-1 with TRBJ2-1; 10 bases map to TRBD2. In germline, CDR1 is DFQATT, CDR2 SNEGSKA (reference sequence). This CDR3 comprises 15 residues.

This clonotype was found a few times. This chain connects TRBV27 to TRBJ1-6; D gene unclear. Germline CDR1 and CDR2: MNHEY and SMNVEV (reference sequence). The CDR3 runs to 12 residues. Between the trimmed V and J ends, which lost 6 bases and 9 bases, there was a span of 9 bases. Written as DNA, the CDR3 is TGTGCCAGCAGAGAGCGTACTTCACCCCTCCACTTT. It translates to CASRERTSPLHF.

The chain uses TRBV6-1 and TRBJ2-5; no clear D. The CDR3 totals 13 residues. The germline V gene has CDR1 MNHNS and CDR2 SASEGT. Trimming shortened V by 7 bases and J by 3 bases, and 12 bases separated the two germline ends. CDR3 loop: CASTRYREETQYF. The CDR3 coding sequence is TGTGCCAGCACCCGCTACCGTGAAGAGACCCAGTACTTC.

This clonotype came up a few times. The chain recombines TRBV30 with TRBJ1-6; tentatively, D is TRBD1 (5 bases). V lost 2 bases, J lost 10 bases, and 6 bases lay in between. This CDR3 is built from 11 residues. From germline, CDR1 is GTSNPN and CDR2 SVGIG (reference sequence). The CDR3 region is CAWSRGSPLHF. CDR3 bases: TGTGCCTGGAGTCGGGGGTCACCCCTCCACTTT.